There are many counts of the clone carrying this T cell receptor (beta chain). The junction shows a germline mismatch at one end, possibly a read error. A sample-barcoded 5' primer and a J-beta primer mix were used in a second PCR of about 7 to 12 cycles. A template-switch adaptor containing 12 random nucleotides labeled each cDNA molecule. At least 2.5 million CDR3-containing paired-end reads were obtained per sample. TCRdb fed the 5' RACE reads into MiXCR, producing one record per CDR3 protein. This sample carries over 700,000 distinct CDR3 sequences, 40% to 65% of them seen once, and the ten largest clones take approximately 40%. The source of the sample is a study of blood T cells in healthy people across ages. The V gene's germline CDR1 is SEHNR and CDR2 FQNEAQ (reference sequence). The CDR3 runs 15 residues.

The sequenced sample consisted of blood. The genes are TRBV7-9 and TRBJ2-3; the D call may be TRBD1 or TRBD2 (5 bases each). This sequence originates from a man aged 80 or over in good health. CDR3 amino acids: CASSSRDASPHTEYF. CDR3 sequence (DNA): TGTGCCAGCAGTTCCCGGGACGCGTCCCCCCATACGGAGTATTTT.